These 9 T cell receptor beta chains came from one sample sequenced in a study of early T cells in non-severe SARS-CoV-2 infection. TCRdb re-derived calls from the 5' RACE reads in MiXCR, one entry per CDR3 protein. The sample includes some 30,000 distinct CDR3 sequences, 5.8% of them seen just once. Sequencing was carried out using whole blood. These receptors were collected from an adult who was a healthcare worker with PCR-confirmed SARS-CoV-2 infection or an uninfected control (not recorded which).

This clonotype was detected many times. This chain joins TRBV29-1 and TRBJ2-5, with D perhaps TRBD2 (5 bases). The CDR3 is 14 residues long. Deletions cut 4 bases from V and 7 bases from J, with 19 bases between. CDR1 is SQVTM and CDR2 is ANQGSEA in the germline V gene. CDR3 sequence reads: CSVGGLGGTGTQYF. Written as DNA, the CDR3 is TGCAGCGTTGGAGGGTTAGGCGGAACCGGGACCCAGTACTTC.

In this sample, this clonotype turned up many times. The gene calls are TRBV20-1 and TRBJ2-3; possibly TRBD1 for D (6 bases). The V gene's germline CDR1 is DFQATT and CDR2 SNEGSKA (reference sequence). This CDR3 has 12 amino acids. The V gene lost 4 bases and the J gene lost 1 base, with 6 bases spanning the gap. Here the CDR3 DNA reads TGCAGTGCTACAGGGGGCACAGATACGCAGTATTTT. This gives the protein CSATGGTDTQYF.

The chain uses TRBV7-3 and TRBJ2-1; D unresolved. The CDR3 is 14 residues long. Germline CDR1 is SGHTA and CDR2 is FQGTGA. The V end lost 5 bases, the J end lost 5 bases, and 13 bases lay between the germline ends. The CDR3 spells CASSPSPGDNEQFF. The CDR3 DNA sequence: TGTGCCAGCAGCCCGTCCCCTGGGGACAATGAGCAGTTCTTC.

Many counts were recorded for this clonotype. This sequence joins TRBV28 and TRBJ1-2; TRBD1 agrees at 7 bases. Germline CDR1 and CDR2: MDHEN and SYDVKM. The ends lost 5 bases at V and 8 bases at J; junction bases unmatched: 8. The CDR3 is made up of 13 amino acids. The CDR3 reads CASSPDRVRGYTF. DNA of the CDR3: TGTGCCAGCAGTCCCGACAGGGTACGCGGCTACACCTTC.

Ten or more counts support this clonotype. V usage is TRBV6-1 and J usage is TRBJ2-3, with TRBD2 matching 10 bases. V was clipped by 4 bases and J by 4 bases; unmatched bases: 8. Germline values: CDR1 MNHNS, CDR2 SASEGT. The CDR3 sequence is 16 residues long. CDR3: CASSVLAGGWPDTQYF. CDR3 coding DNA: TGTGCCAGCAGTGTGTTAGCGGGAGGTTGGCCAGATACGCAGTATTTT.

This clonotype rates as large. The V and J genes are TRBV20-1 and TRBJ2-1, with D unclear. V lost 3 bases and J lost 0, with 9 bases in between. Germline V gene sequence: CDR1 DFQATT, CDR2 SNEGSKA (reference sequence). The CDR3 runs to 14 residues. The CDR3 protein is CSASGSDSYNEQFF. The CDR3 bases are TGCAGTGCTAGCGGGTCGGACTCCTACAATGAGCAGTTCTTC.

The CDR3 spells CSAREHEQFF. In nucleotides, the CDR3 is TGCAGTGCTAGAGAACATGAGCAGTTCTTC. The chain has TRBV20-1 and TRBJ2-1; D is ambiguous. Per germline, CDR1 DFQATT and CDR2 SNEGSKA (reference sequence). V dropped 0 bases and J dropped 8 bases, with 2 bases sitting between them. The CDR3 is made up of 10 amino acids.

V and J are TRBV3-1 and TRBJ1-1; 8 bases align to TRBD1. The CDR3 is 12 amino acids. V trimming: 1 base; J trimming: 13 bases; junction bases outside the gene matches: 5. Germline assignment: CDR1 LGHDT and CDR2 YNNKEL (reference sequence). CDR3 nucleotide sequence: TGTGCCAGCAGCCAAGCGGGACAGGAACTTTTCTTT. Its translation is CASSQAGQELFF.

This clonotype showed up many times. The chain combines TRBV7-9 with TRBJ1-6; TRBD1 matches 10 bases. The CDR3 is 15 amino acids. V gave up 1 base and J gave up 8 bases; unmatched junction bases: 2. The V gene's germline CDR1 is SEHNR and CDR2 FQNEAQ (reference sequence). CDR3 coding DNA: TGTGCCAGCAGCTTAGTTGGGACAGGGGATTCACCCCTCCACTTT. The encoded protein is CASSLVGTGDSPLHF. Full variable domain (outside the CDR3, taken from reference TRBV7-9 and TRBJ1-6): DTGVSQNPRHKITKRGQNVTFRCDPISEHNRLYWYRQTLGQGPEFLTYFQNEAQLEKSRLLSDRFSAERPKGSFSTLEIQRTEQGDSAMYLCASSLVGTGDSPLHFGNGTRLTVT.